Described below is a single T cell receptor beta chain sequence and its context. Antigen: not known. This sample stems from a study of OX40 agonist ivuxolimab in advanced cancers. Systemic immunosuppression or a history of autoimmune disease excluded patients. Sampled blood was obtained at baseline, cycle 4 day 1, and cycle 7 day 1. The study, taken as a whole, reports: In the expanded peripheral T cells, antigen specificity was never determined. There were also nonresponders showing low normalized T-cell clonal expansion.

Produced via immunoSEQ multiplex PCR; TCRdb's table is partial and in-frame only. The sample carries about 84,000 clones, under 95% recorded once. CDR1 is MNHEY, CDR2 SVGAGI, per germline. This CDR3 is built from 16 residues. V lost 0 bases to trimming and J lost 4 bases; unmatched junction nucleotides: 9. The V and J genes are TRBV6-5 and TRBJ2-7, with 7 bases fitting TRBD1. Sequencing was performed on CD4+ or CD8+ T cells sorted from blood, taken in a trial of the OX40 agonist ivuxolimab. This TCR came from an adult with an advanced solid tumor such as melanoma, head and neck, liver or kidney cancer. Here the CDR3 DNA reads TGTGCCAGCAGTTACTCGAGAAGGACAGGTGTTTACGAGCAGTACTTC. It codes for CASSYSRRTGVYEQYF.